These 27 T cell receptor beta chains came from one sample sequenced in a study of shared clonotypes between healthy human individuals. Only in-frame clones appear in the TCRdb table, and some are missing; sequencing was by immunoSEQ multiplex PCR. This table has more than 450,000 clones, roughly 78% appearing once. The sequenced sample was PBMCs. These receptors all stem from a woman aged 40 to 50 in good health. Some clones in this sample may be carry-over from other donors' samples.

The CDR3 loop is CAWSLDRVDEQYF. The CDR3 DNA follows: TGTGCCTGGAGCTTGGACAGGGTCGACGAGCAGTACTTC. The V call is TRBV30, the J call TRBJ2-7; 8 bases fit TRBD1. The CDR3 consists of 13 residues. The V segment lost 3 bases and the J segment 5 bases; nucleotides outside the gene matches: 6. Germline CDR1 is GTSNPN and CDR2 is SVGIG (reference sequence).

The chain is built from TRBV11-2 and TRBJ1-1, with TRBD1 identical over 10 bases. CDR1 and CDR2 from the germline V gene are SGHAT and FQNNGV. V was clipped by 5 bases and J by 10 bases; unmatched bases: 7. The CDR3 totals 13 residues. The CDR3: CASSPRGTGVAFF. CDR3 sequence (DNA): TGTGCCAGCAGCCCCAGGGGGACAGGGGTAGCTTTCTTT.

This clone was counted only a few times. CDR3 protein: CASSVAGDNEQFF. As DNA, the CDR3 is TGTGCCAGCAGCGTAGCGGGGGACAATGAGCAGTTCTTC. The V gene is TRBV9, the J gene TRBJ2-1; a weak D match, TRBD2 (6 bases). Between the trimmed V and J ends, which lost 0 bases and 5 bases, there was a span of 6 bases. Germline CDR1 SGDLS, CDR2 YYNGEE. CDR3 length: 13 residues.

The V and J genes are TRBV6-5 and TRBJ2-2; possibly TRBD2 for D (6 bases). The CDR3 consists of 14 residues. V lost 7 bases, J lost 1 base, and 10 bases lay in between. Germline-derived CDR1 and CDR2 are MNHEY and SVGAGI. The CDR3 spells CASTRGLNTGELFF. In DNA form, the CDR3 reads TGTGCCAGCACGCGGGGACTGAACACCGGGGAGCTGTTTTTT.

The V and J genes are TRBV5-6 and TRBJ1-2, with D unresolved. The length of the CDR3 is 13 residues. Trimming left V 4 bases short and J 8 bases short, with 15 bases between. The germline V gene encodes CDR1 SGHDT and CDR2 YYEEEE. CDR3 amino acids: CASSPRGYRGYTF. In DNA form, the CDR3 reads TGTGCCAGCAGCCCTCGAGGGTATCGGGGCTACACCTTC.

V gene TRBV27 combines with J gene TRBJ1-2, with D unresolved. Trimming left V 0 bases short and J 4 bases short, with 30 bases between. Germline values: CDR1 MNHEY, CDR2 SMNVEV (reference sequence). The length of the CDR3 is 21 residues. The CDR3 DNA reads TGTGCCAGCAGTTTATCTTCTCCGGCGAGGAGACCCTATTTCTGGGTCTATGGCTACACCTTC. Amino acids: CASSLSSPARRPYFWVYGYTF.

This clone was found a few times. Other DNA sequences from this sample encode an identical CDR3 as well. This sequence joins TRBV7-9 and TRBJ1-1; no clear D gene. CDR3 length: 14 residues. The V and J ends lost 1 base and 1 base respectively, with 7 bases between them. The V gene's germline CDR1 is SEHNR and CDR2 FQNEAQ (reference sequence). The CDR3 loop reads CASSLGAANTEAFF. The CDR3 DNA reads TGTGCCAGCAGCTTAGGGGCAGCGAACACTGAAGCTTTCTTT.

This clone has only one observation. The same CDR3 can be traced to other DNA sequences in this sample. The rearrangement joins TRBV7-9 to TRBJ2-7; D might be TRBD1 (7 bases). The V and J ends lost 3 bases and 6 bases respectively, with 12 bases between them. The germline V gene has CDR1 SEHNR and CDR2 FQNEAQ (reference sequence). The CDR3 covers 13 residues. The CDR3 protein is CASSFYRGGEQYF. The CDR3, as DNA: TGTGCCAGCAGCTTTTACAGGGGAGGCGAGCAGTACTTC.

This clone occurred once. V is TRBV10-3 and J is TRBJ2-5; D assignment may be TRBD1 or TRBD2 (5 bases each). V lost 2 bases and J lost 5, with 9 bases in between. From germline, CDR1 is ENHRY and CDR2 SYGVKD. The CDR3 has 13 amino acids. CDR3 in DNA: TGTGCCATCAGTGAGGGGGACCTTGAGACCCAGTACTTC. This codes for CAISEGDLETQYF.

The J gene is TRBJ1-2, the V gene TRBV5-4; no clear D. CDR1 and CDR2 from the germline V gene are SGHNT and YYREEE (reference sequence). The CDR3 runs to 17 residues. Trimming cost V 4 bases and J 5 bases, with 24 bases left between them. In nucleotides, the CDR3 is TGTGCCAGCAGCGCGTCCGGGTCGGCGGATCGATGGTATGGCTACACCTTC. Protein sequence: CASSASGSADRWYGYTF. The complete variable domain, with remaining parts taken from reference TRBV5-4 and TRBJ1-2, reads ETGVTQSPTHLIKTRGQQVTLRCSSQSGHNTVSWYQQALGQGPQFIFQYYREEENGRGNFPPRFSGLQFPNYSSELNVNALELDDSALYLCASSASGSADRWYGYTFGSGTRLTVV.

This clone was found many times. CDR3 nucleotide sequence: TGTGCCAGCAGCTTAGGACAGGGGCCGCGGCACGAGCAGTACTTC. Its protein is CASSLGQGPRHEQYF. The rearrangement links TRBV11-2 to TRBJ2-5, with 8 bases aligning to TRBD1. Gene TRBJ2-7 matches the end of the DNA better, so the J call may be wrong. This CDR3 has 15 residues. CDR1 is SGHAT and CDR2 is FQNNGV in the germline V gene.

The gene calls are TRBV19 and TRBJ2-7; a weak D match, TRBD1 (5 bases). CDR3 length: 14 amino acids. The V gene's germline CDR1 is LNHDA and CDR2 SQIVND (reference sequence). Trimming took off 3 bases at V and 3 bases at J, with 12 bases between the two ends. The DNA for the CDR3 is TGTGCCAGTAGTATTGCGGCAGGGAACTACGAGCAGTACTTC. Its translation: CASSIAAGNYEQYF.

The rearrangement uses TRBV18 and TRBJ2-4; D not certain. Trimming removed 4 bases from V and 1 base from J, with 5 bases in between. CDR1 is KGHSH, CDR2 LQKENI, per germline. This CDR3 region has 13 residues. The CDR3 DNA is TGTGCCAGCTCACTTATCGCCAAAAACATTCAGTACTTC. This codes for CASSLIAKNIQYF.

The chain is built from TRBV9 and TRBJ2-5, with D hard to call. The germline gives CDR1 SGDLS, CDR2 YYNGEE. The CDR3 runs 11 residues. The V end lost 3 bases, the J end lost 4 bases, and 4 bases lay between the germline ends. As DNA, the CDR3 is TGTGCCAGCAGCGCAGGAGAGACCCAGTACTTC. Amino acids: CASSAGETQYF.

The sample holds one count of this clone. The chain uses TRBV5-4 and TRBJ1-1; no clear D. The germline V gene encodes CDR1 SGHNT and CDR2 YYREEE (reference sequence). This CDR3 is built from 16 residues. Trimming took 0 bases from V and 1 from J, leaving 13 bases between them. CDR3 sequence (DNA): TGTGCCAGCAGCTTGGGTGGAAGTGTGGGGAACACTGAAGCTTTCTTT. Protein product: CASSLGGSVGNTEAFF.

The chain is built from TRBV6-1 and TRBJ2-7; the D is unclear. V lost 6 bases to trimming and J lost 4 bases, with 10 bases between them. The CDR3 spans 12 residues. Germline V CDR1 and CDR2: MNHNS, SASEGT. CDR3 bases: TGTGCCAGCAGCAGGTCTTATTACGAGCAGTACTTC. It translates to CASSRSYYEQYF.

CDR3 region: CAWNQNRVSADTQYF. For the CDR3, the DNA is TGTGCCTGGAACCAGAACAGGGTTTCGGCAGATACGCAGTATTTT. The genes are TRBV30 and TRBJ2-3; tentative D call: TRBD1 (6 bases). This CDR3 region has 15 residues. V dropped 4 bases and J dropped 4 bases, with 18 bases sitting between them. The germline CDR1 and CDR2 sequences are GTSNPN and SVGIG (reference sequence).

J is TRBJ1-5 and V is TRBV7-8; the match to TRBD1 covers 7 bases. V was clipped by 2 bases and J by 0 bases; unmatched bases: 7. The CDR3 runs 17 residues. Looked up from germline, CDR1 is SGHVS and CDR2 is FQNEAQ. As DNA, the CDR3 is TGTGCCAGCAGCTTACTAGACAGGGAGTATAGCAATCAGCCCCAGCATTTT. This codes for CASSLLDREYSNQPQHF.

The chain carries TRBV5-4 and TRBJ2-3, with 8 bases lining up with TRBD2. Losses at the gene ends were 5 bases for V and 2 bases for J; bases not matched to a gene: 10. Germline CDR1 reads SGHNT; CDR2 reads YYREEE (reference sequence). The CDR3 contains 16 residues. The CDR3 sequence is CASSPTSGIFTDTQYF. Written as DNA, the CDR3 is TGTGCCAGCAGTCCTACTAGCGGTATTTTCACAGATACGCAGTATTTT.

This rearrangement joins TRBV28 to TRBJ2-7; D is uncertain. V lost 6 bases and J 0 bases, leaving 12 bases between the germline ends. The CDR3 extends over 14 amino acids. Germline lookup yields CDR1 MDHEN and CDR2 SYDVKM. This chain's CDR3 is CASSLGPFSYEQYF. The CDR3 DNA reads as TGTGCCAGCAGCCTCGGACCCTTCTCCTACGAGCAGTACTTC.

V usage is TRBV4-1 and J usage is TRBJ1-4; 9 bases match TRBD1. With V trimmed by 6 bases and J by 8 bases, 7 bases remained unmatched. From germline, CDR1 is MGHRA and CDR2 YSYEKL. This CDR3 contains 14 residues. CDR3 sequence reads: CASSRGTGREKLFF. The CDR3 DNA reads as TGCGCCAGCAGTCGCGGGACAGGGAGAGAAAAACTGTTTTTT.

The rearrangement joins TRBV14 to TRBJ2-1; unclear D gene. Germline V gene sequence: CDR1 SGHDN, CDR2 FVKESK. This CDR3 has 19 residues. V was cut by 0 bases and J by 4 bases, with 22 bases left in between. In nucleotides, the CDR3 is TGTGCCAGCAGCCAAGATTTTAGTTTGAGGACGCGCGGTTACAATGAGCAGTTCTTC. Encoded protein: CASSQDFSLRTRGYNEQFF.

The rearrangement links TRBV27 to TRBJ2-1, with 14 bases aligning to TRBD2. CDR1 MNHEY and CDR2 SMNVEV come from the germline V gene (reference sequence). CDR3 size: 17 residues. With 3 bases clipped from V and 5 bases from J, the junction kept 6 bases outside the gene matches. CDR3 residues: CASSFVAGLAGDNEQFF. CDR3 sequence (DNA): TGTGCCAGCAGTTTTGTGGCGGGACTAGCGGGAGACAATGAGCAGTTCTTC.

This chain's CDR3 is CASSPRTSGRPYEQYF. CDR3 DNA: TGTGCCAGCTCACCAAGGACTAGCGGGAGGCCCTACGAGCAGTACTTC. The V and J genes are TRBV18 and TRBJ2-7, with TRBD2 identical over 14 bases. Germline CDR1 KGHSH, CDR2 LQKENI. V shed 2 bases and J 2 bases; nucleotides not matched to a gene: 2. This CDR3 is built from 16 residues.

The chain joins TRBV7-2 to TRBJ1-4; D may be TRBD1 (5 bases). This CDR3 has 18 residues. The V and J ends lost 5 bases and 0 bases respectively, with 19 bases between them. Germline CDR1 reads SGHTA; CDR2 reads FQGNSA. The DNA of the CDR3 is TGTGCCAGCAGCCCCCGGCCTGGGGACCTTACAACTAATGAAAAACTGTTTTTT. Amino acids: CASSPRPGDLTTNEKLFF.

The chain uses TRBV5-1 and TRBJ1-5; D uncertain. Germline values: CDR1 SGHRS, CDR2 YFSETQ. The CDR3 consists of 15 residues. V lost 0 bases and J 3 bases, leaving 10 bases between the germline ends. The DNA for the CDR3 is TGCGCCAGCAGCTTGGGAGGAGGGCCCAATCAGCCCCAGCATTTT. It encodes CASSLGGGPNQPQHF.

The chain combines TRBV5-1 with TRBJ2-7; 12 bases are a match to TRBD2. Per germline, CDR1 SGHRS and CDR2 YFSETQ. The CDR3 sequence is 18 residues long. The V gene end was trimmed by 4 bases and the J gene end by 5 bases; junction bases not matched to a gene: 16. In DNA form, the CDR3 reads TGCGCCAGCAGCGGTAGGGTATTCCTAGCGGGAGGGCCGAACGAGCAGTACTTC. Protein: CASSGRVFLAGGPNEQYF.